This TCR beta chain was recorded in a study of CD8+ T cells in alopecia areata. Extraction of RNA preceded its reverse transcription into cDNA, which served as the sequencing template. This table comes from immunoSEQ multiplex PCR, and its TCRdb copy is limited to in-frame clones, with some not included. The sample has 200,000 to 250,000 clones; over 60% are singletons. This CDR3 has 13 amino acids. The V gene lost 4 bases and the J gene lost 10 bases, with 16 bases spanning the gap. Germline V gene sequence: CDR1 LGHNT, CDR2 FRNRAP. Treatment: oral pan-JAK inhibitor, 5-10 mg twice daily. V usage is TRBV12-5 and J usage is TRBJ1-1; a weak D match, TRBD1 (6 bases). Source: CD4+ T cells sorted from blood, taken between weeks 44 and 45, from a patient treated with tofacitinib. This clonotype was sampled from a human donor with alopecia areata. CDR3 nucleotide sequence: TGTGCTAGTGGTTCAGCCCGACAGGTAGGAGCTTTCTTT. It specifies CASGSARQVGAFF.